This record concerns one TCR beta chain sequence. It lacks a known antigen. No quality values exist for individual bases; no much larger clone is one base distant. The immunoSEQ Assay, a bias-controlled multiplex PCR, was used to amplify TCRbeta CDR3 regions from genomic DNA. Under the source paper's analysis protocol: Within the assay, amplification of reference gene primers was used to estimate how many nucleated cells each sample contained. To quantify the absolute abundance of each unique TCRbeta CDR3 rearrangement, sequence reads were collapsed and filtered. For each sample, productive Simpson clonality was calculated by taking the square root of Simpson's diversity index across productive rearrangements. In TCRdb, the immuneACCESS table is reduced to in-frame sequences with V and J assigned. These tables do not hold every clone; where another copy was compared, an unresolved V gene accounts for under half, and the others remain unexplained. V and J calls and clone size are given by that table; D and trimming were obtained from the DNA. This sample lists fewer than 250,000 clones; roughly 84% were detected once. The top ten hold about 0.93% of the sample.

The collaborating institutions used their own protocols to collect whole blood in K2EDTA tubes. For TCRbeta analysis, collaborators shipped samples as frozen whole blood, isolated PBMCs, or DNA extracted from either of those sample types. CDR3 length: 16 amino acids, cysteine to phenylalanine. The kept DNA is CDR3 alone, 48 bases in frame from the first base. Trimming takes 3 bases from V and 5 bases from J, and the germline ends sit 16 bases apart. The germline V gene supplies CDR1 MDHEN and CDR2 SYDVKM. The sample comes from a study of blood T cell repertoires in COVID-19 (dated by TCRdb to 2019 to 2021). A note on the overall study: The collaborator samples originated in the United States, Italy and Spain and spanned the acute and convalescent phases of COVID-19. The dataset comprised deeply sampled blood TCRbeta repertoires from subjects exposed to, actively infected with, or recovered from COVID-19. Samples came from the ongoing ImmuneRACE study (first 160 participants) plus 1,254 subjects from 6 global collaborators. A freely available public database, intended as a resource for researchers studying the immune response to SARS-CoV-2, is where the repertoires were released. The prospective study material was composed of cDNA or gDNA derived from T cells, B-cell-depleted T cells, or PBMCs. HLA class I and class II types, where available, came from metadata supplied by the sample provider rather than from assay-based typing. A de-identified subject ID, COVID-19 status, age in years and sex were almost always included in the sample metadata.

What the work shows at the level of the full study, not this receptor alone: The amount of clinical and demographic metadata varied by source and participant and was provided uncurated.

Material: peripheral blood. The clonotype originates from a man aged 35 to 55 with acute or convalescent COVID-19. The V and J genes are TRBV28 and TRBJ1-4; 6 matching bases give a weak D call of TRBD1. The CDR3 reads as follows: CASSFYNGQTNEKLFF. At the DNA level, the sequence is TGTGCCAGCAGTTTCTACAACGGACAGACAAATGAAAAACTGTTTTTT. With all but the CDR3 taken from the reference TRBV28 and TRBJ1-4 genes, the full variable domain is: DVKVTQSSRYLVKRTGEKVFLECVQDMDHENMFWYRQDPGLGLRLIYFSYDVKMKEKGDIPEGYSVSREKKERFSLILESASTNQTSMYLCASSFYNGQTNEKLFFGSGTQLSVL.